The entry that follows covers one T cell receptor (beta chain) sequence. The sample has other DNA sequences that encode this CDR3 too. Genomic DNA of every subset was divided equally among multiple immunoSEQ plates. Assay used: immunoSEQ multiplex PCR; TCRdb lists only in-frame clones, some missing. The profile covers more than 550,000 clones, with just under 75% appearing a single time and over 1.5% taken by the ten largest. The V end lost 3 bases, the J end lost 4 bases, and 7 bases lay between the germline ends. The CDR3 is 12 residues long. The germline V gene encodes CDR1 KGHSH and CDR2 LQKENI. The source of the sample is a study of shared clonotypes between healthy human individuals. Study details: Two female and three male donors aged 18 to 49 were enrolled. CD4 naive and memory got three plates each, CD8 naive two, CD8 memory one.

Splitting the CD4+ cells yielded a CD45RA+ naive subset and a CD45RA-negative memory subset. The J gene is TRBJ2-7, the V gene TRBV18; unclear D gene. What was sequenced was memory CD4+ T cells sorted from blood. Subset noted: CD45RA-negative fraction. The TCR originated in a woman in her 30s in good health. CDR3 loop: CASSPSQYEQYF. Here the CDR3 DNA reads TGTGCCAGCTCACCGTCCCAGTACGAGCAGTACTTC.